A single T cell receptor beta chain is shown here with its context. The antigen remains undetermined. The sample holds other DNA sequences that translate to the same CDR3. Markers CD45RO/CCR7/CD25/CD127/CD95/CD27 served to sort CD4+ naive, central memory, regulatory and stem cell-like memory cells. Sorting gave populations that all exceeded 98% purity. Germline V gene sequence: CDR1 SGHTA, CDR2 FQGNSA. The CDR3 totals 15 residues. The V and J ends lost 1 base and 2 bases respectively, with 12 bases between them. This record comes from a study of beta chain features in type 1 diabetes. Broader study findings: Diminished insertions and augmented deletions at VDJ junctions characterized type 1 diabetes patients. Within each of all four CD4+ subsets, Type 1 diabetes patients had TCRB CDR3s that were moderately but significantly shorter.

Sequencing targeted expressed TCRB transcripts, as all isolated RNA had been reverse transcribed. Roughly 3.4 million reads were obtained on average from naive, central memory and regulatory T cell samples. Libraries were prepared by immunoSEQ multiplex PCR; TCRdb keeps only in-frame clonotypes and omits some of them. The top ten hold more than 0.095% of the sample, which has about 640,000 clones, around an eighth seen once. The chain combines TRBV7-2 with TRBJ2-7, with TRBD2 as a possible D gene (5 bases). Sequenced material: naive CD4+ T cells from blood. The source is a man in his thirties or forties with type 1 diabetes. The CDR3, as DNA: TGTGCCAGCAGCTTAGGCGCGGGCAGCCCCTACGAGCAGTACTTC. Protein: CASSLGAGSPYEQYF.